This T cell receptor beta chain came from a study of OX40 agonist ivuxolimab in advanced cancers. Germline V CDR1 and CDR2: SGHNT, YENEEA. The CDR3 covers 16 residues. With V trimmed by 3 bases and J by 3 bases, 10 bases remained unmatched. The method was immunoSEQ multiplex PCR; TCRdb's version includes in-frame clones alone and lacks a portion of them. The data hold approximately 120,000 clones, with about 90% observed a single time. Source: CD4+ or CD8+ T cells sorted from blood, taken in a trial of the OX40 agonist ivuxolimab. The J gene is TRBJ2-5, the V gene TRBV11-3; 7 bases match TRBD2. The receptor was derived from an adult with an advanced solid tumor such as melanoma, head and neck, liver or kidney cancer. The CDR3 region has the DNA TGTGCCAGCAGCTTCCAGGTTGCAGGGACTAAAGAGACCCAGTACTTC. Encoded protein: CASSFQVAGTKETQYF.